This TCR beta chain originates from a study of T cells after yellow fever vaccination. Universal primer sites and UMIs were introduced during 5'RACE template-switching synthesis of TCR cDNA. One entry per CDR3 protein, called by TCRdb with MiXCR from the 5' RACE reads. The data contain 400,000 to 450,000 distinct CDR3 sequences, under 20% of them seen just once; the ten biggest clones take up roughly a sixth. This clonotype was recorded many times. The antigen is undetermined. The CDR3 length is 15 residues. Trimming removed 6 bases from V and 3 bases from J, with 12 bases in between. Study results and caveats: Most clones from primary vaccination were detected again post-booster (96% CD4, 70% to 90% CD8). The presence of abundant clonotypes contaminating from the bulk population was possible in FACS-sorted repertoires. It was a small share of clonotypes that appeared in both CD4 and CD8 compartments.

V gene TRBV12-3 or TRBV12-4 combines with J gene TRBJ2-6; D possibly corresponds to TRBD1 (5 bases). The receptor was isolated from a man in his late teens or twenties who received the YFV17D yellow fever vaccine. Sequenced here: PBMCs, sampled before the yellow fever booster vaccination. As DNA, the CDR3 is TGTGCCAGCAGATCACAGGTGAATGGGGCCAACGTCCTGACTTTC. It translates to CASRSQVNGANVLTF.